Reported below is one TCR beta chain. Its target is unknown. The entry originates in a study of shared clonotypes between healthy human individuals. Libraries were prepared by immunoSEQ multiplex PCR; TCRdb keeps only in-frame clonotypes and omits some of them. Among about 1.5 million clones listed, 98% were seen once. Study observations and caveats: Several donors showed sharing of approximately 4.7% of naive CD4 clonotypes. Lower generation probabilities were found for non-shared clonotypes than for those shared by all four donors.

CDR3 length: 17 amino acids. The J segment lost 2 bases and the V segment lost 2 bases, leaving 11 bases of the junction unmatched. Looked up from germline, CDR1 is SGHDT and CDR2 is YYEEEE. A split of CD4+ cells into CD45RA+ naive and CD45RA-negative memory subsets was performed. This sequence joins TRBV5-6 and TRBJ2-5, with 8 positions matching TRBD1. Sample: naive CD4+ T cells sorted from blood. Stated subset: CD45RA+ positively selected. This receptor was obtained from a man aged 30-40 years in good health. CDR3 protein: CASSFMDRDGLQETQYF. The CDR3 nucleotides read TGTGCCAGCAGCTTCATGGACAGGGACGGGCTTCAAGAGACCCAGTACTTC.